This T cell receptor (beta chain) was sequenced in a study of graft-versus-host responses after intestinal transplantation. Study-wide context: Every one of the recipients received anti-thymocyte globulin induction and afterwards took tacrolimus and steroids for around three years.

This CDR3 has 14 amino acids. Per germline, CDR1 SGHAT and CDR2 FQDESV (reference sequence). The V end lost 5 bases, the J end lost 8 bases, and 16 bases lay between the germline ends. TCRdb's copy holds only in-frame clones and misses some; the assay was immunoSEQ multiplex PCR. The sample has around 92,000 clones, about 82% seen once. This sequence was found in a human patient who received an intestinal transplant, so some T cells may come from the graft donor. Here the sequenced sample was PBMCs, taken 255 days after intestinal transplant. The chain couples TRBV11-1 to TRBJ2-1, with a weak D call TRBD2 (5 bases). The CDR3 spells CASSLKERWHEQFF. The DNA for the CDR3 is TGTGCCAGCAGCCTAAAGGAGCGGTGGCATGAGCAGTTCTTC.